The source of this TCR beta chain is a study of T cell changes during pregnancy in multiple sclerosis. TCRdb's table, derived via immunoSEQ multiplex PCR, lists solely in-frame clones and lacks some. The sample records about 50,000 clones, around 94% being singletons. This receptor was identified in a female donor with multiple sclerosis, enrolled in a pregnancy study. The sample was CD4+ T cells from peripheral blood mononuclear cells, taken before pregnancy.

CDR3 sequence reads: CSAGPDRGGLAEQFF. CDR3 sequence (DNA): TGCAGCGCTGGACCGGACAGGGGGGGACTAGCGGAGCAGTTCTTC. The chain joins TRBV29-1 to TRBJ2-1, with D perhaps assigned TRBD1 or TRBD2 (10 bases each). V was trimmed by 7 bases and J by 10 bases, leaving 26 bases between them. Germline V lookup: CDR1 SQVTM, CDR2 ANQGSEA. The CDR3 has 15 amino acids.